This TCR beta chain was observed in a study of beta chain features in type 1 diabetes. The CDR3 sequence is 19 residues long. Germline lookup yields CDR1 SGHTA and CDR2 FQGNSA. General study results and limits: TCRB CDR3s from Type 1 diabetes patients were moderately but significantly shorter in all four CD4+ subsets.

This clone has just a few counts. Its antigen is not identified. An end of the junction differs from the germline gene, which may be a read error. The isolated RNA, all of it, was reverse transcribed, so expressed TCRB transcripts were what got sequenced. The assay was immunoSEQ multiplex PCR, and TCRdb's table has in-frame clones only and misses some. The sample includes 150,000 to 200,000 clones, 8.5% to 10% of them seen just once. The sequencing input was central memory CD4+ T cells from blood. This chain connects TRBV7-2 to TRBJ2-1; 16 positions agree with TRBD2. The TCR was taken from a young woman with type 1 diabetes. As DNA, the CDR3 is TGTGCCAGCAGCCTAGCGGGACTAGCGGGAGGGGCTTGGGGCAATGAGCAGTTCTTC. This translates into CASSLAGLAGGAWGNEQFF.